This TCR beta chain was documented in a study of somatic mutations in cytotoxic T cells in rheumatoid arthritis. Study as a whole: At nearly 100% purity, some V beta antibody-stained T-cell populations were flow-sorted, and these included V beta1+ cells that were sequenced for TCRB.

Regarding the study as a whole: With advancing age, CD8+ clonality climbed in rheumatoid arthritis patients but did not rise in healthy controls. Exceedance of 20% of CD8+ cells by the largest CD8+ clone occurred in about an eighth of the roughly 60 patients.

Trimming cost V 0 bases and J 7 bases, with 18 bases left between them. The CDR3 sequence is 17 residues long. The germline V gene encodes CDR1 MGHRA and CDR2 YSYEKL. Sequencing used immunoSEQ multiplex PCR; TCRdb keeps in-frame clones, though not all of them. Of over 8,000 clones in the sample, around nine tenths are singletons; the top ten hold approximately 15%. Note on this clone: Its antigen is not known.

Material for sequencing was CD8+ T cells sorted from blood. This clonotype was sampled from a woman in her late teens or twenties with rheumatoid arthritis. The chain links TRBV4-1 to TRBJ1-4, with TRBD1 as a possible D gene (5 bases). The CDR3 DNA is TGCGCCAGCAGCCAAGATCCCCCCGGGGGTTGGGGTGAAAAACTGTTTTTT. This encodes CASSQDPPGGWGEKLFF.